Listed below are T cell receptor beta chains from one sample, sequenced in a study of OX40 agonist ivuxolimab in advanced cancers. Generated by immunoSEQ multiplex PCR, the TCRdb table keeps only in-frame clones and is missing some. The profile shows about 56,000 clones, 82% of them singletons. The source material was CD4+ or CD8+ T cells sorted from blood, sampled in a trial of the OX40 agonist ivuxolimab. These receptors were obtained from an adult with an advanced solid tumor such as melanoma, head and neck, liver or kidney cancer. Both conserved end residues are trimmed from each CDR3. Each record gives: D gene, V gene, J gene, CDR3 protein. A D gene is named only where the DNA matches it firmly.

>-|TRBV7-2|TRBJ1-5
ASSLMLGHQPQH
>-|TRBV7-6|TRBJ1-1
ASSRTAAMNTEAF
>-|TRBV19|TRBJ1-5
ASRGAPSQPQH
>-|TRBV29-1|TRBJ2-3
SVEGGVTDTQY
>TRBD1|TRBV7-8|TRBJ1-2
ASSPDRDRHNYGYT
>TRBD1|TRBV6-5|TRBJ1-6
ASSRDRGNSPLH
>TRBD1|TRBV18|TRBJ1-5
ASSLQGWAQPQH
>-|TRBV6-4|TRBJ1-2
ASSYRDQRGYT
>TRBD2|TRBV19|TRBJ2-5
ASSIGGGTQETQY
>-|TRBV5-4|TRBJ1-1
ASSLNTEAF
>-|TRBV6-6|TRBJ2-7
ASSYSRREQY
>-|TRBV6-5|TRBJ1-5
ASRDRDTRNQPQH
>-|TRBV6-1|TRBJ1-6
ASSEGAGNNSPLH
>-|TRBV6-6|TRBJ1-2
ASSSGYGYT
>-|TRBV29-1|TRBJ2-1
SVAHRSYNEQF
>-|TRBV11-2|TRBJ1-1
ASSFSSSGNTEAF
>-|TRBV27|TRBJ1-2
ASRATRSIGGYT
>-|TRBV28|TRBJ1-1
ASSFPGTEAF
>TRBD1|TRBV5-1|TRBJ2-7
ASSHTGTGGYEQY
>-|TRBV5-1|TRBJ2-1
ASSLTSGSNEQF
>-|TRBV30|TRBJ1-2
AWPASNYGYT
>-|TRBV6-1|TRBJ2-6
ASRIGGSGANVLT
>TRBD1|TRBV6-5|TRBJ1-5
ASRGTGKDQPQH
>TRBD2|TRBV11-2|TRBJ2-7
ASSNSGRVGLRREQY
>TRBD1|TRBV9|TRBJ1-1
ASRSGQSDTEAF
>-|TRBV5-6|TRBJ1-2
ASSWKAGWYGYT
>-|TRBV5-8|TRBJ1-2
ASSWRTGLYT
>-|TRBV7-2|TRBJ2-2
ASSPHTGELF
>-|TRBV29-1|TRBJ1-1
SVAKGGNTEAF
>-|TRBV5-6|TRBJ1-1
ASSLDTYYTEAF
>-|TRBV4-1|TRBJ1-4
ASSLPGWANEKLF
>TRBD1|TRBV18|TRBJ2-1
ASSPPGQGFNEQF
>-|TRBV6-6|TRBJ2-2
ASSSTPITGELF
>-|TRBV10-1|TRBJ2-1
ASSESQGGGNEQF
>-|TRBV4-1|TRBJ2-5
ASSHMVTGSAIQETQY
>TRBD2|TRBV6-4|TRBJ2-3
ASSPGRYDTQY
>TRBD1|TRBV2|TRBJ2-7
ASSGTGGIYEQY
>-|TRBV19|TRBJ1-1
ASSAYLNTEAF
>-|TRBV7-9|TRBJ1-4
ASSLGATNEKLF
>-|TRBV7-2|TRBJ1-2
ASVRDPSTPIYGYT
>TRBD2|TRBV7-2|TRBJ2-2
ASSLLAGETGELF
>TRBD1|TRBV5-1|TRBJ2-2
ASSLELTGLTGELF
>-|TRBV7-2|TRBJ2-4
ASSLEGAKNIQY
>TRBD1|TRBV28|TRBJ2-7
ASSLLDRTYEQY
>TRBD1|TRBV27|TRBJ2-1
ASSFWDRVYNEQF
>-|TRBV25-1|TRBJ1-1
ASRGGNRGNTEAF
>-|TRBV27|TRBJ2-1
ASSLDYTGHNEQF
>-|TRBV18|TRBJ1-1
ASSPMLGHENTEAF
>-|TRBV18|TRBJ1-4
ASSPRADEKLF
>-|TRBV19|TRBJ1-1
ASSIHRVWTEAF
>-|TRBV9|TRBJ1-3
ASSFDSGNTIY
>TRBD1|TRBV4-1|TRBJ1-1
ASSQDRDTEAF
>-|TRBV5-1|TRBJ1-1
ASSLLQGGYTEAF
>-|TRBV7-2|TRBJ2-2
ASSRVITGELF
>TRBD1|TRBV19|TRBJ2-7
ASSKPGQGYEQY
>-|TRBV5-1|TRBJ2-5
ASSLGGEETQY
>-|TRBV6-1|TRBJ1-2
ASSSGYGYT
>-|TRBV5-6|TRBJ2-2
ASSLEPPGLNTGELF
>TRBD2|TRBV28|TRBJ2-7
ASLGGSEQY